This T cell receptor beta chain stems from a study of blood T cell repertoires in COVID-19 (TCRdb year 2020). Study-wide context: Samples from collaborators originated in the United States, Italy and Spain and spanned both the acute and convalescent phases of COVID-19. The sample metadata nearly always contained a de-identified subject ID, COVID-19 status, age in years and sex. The material from the prospective study consisted of cDNA or gDNA derived from T cells, B-cell-depleted T cells, or PBMCs. Where HLA class I and class II types were available, the types were taken from metadata supplied by the sample provider, not from assay-based typing. The repertoires were released in a freely available public database intended as a resource for research on the immune response to SARS-CoV-2. The dataset comprised deeply sampled blood TCRbeta repertoires from subjects exposed to, actively infected with, or recovered from COVID-19. The samples were drawn from the first 160 participants of the ongoing ImmuneRACE study and from more than 1,000 subjects provided by 6 global collaborators. On the study overall, not on this receptor specifically: The quantity of clinical and demographic metadata differed by source and by participant and was supplied without curation.

A word on this clone: No cognate antigen has been identified for it. Within one base of it there is no much larger clone, and no base qualities were kept.

Enrolling through a virtual design, the prospective study's participants ranged in age from roughly 18 to 95 years and lived across roughly 23 United States geographic areas. In the prospective study, cohorts were assigned on the basis of participant-reported clinical history obtained from a screening survey and a study questionnaire. For ImmuneRACE Cohort 3, a participant was defined as recovered based on two consecutive negative NP/OP PCR tests, clearance by a healthcare professional, or resolution of symptoms. In the prospective study, mobile phlebotomists collected whole blood, serum and a nasopharyngeal or oropharyngeal swab from each participant. Over a 2-month period, participants in the prospective study had the option of providing additional blood draws and questionnaires. Before DNA extraction, prospective study blood samples were shipped either frozen or at room temperature. TCRbeta CDR3 regions were amplified from genomic DNA using the immunoSEQ Assay, a bias-controlled multiplex PCR. In the paper's pipeline: Within the assay, amplification of reference gene primers was used to estimate how many nucleated cells each sample contained. To quantify the absolute abundance of each unique TCRbeta CDR3 rearrangement, sequence reads were collapsed and filtered. For each sample, productive Simpson clonality was calculated as the square root of Simpson's diversity index across productive rearrangements. TCRdb limited this immuneACCESS table to in-frame rearrangements with V and J called. A share of clones is missing; checked studies link under half to unresolved V genes, and the rest is unexplained. D and trimming come from the DNA, and the V and J calls and clone size come from that table. The sample table contains 180,000 or so clones; only one count was recorded for around 82% of them. Clones ranked in the top ten supply less than 8.5% of the sample.

The CDR3, from cysteine to phenylalanine, totals 16 residues. Only CDR3 DNA remains: 48 bases, in frame from the first base. The CDR1 and CDR2 encoded by the germline V gene are SNHLY and FYNNEI. Germline trimming amounts to 4 bases on V and 4 bases on J, with 4 as the count of junction bases outside the gene matches. The sample consisted of PBMCs or T cells enriched from blood (not recorded which). This clonotype was sampled from a middle-aged man who had recovered from COVID-19. The V gene is TRBV2 and the J gene is TRBJ2-1, and 13 junction bases match TRBD2. The CDR3 protein is CASSGGLAGTYNEQFF. The base sequence is TGTGCCAGCAGTGGGGGACTAGCGGGGACATACAATGAGCAGTTCTTC.